Each of the 15 T cell receptor beta chains below was sequenced from the same sample in a study of OX40 agonist ivuxolimab in advanced cancers. The protocol was immunoSEQ multiplex PCR, while the TCRdb copy is restricted to in-frame clones and leaves out a portion. The repertoire holds approximately 61,000 clones, with 70% to 90% as singletons. The sample in question was CD4+ or CD8+ T cells sorted from blood, obtained in a trial of the OX40 agonist ivuxolimab. The receptors stem from an adult with an advanced solid tumor such as melanoma, head and neck, liver or kidney cancer.

V gene TRBV5-1 combines with J gene TRBJ1-6; 12 bases align to TRBD1. Germline V gene lookup returns CDR1 SGHRS and CDR2 YFSETQ. The J segment lost 9 bases and the V segment lost 3 bases, leaving 4 bases of the junction unmatched. The CDR3 spans 15 residues. This chain's CDR3 is CASSWDRGRGSPLHF. The CDR3 nucleotides read TGCGCCAGCAGCTGGGACAGGGGGCGGGGTTCACCCCTCCACTTT.

CDR3 DNA: TGCAGCGTTGAAAGGGACGTCACCAATGAGCAGTTCTTC. It encodes CSVERDVTNEQFF. The V and J genes are TRBV29-1 and TRBJ2-1; either TRBD1 or TRBD2 may supply D (5 bases each). The CDR3 spans 13 residues. Trimming took 2 bases from V and 6 from J, leaving 11 bases between them. Per the germline V gene, CDR1 is SQVTM and CDR2 is ANQGSEA.

CDR3 protein: CASRPAQGFYEQYF. The CDR3 DNA follows: TGTGCCAGCCGCCCGGCCCAGGGGTTTTACGAGCAGTACTTC. This chain connects TRBV7-2 to TRBJ2-7, with D possibly being TRBD1 (6 bases). The CDR3 has 14 amino acids. CDR1 is SGHTA, CDR2 FQGNSA, per germline. Trimming removed 8 bases from V and 4 bases from J, with 18 bases in between.

This sequence joins TRBV4-3 and TRBJ1-4, with 9 bases that match TRBD1. CDR1 and CDR2 from the germline V gene are LGHNA and YSLEER. V was pared by 5 bases and J by 7 bases, with 5 bases of the junction left unmatched. CDR3 length equals 14 residues. The CDR3 DNA reads as TGCGCCAGCAGCACCGGGACAGGGCGTGAAAAACTGTTTTTT. Protein: CASSTGTGREKLFF.

This clone was found a few times. CDR3 sequence (DNA): TGTGCCAGCAGCTTGGCAGGGGACCCCGTCTATGGCTACACCTTC. This encodes CASSLAGDPVYGYTF. V is TRBV5-5 and J is TRBJ1-2, with D perhaps matching TRBD1 (6 bases). Germline CDR1 reads SGHKS; CDR2 reads YYEKEE (reference sequence). The CDR3 covers 15 residues. V shed 0 bases and J shed 4 bases, with 13 bases lying between them.

The rearrangement links TRBV15 to TRBJ2-3; 13 positions agree with TRBD2. Germline-derived CDR1 and CDR2 are LNHNV and YYDKDF (reference sequence). The CDR3 covers 16 residues. Unmatched junction bases numbered 3, after V lost 5 bases and J lost 1 base. CDR3: CATSWTSGSGTDTQYF. CDR3 in DNA: TGTGCCACCAGCTGGACTAGCGGGAGTGGCACAGATACGCAGTATTTT.

This chain joins TRBV5-1 and TRBJ1-1; D call uncertain. This CDR3 is 13 amino acids long. CDR1 is SGHRS, CDR2 YFSETQ, per germline. Trimming took 0 bases from V and 3 from J, leaving 6 bases between them. For the CDR3, the DNA is TGCGCCAGCAGCTTGGCCGGTCACACTGAAGCTTTCTTT. This translates into CASSLAGHTEAFF.

There are a few counts of this clone. The rearrangement links TRBV11-2 to TRBJ2-7, with D possibly being TRBD2 (6 bases). The V end was cut by 8 bases, the J end by 2 bases, with 16 bases between. The CDR3 covers 14 residues. CDR1 and CDR2 (germline): SGHAT, FQNNGV. The DNA of the CDR3 is TGTGCCAGCTCACGGCCCGGGAGCACCTACGAGCAGTACTTC. This codes for CASSRPGSTYEQYF.

The gene calls are TRBV2 and TRBJ2-2; TRBD2 matches at 10 bases. The CDR3 is 16 residues long. Germline CDR1 and CDR2: SNHLY and FYNNEI. With 7 bases clipped from V and 1 base from J, the junction kept 6 bases outside the gene matches. The CDR3: CASTLSGGWNTGELFF. CDR3 bases: TGTGCCAGCACTCTTAGCGGGGGGTGGAACACCGGGGAGCTGTTTTTT.

CDR3 coding DNA: TGTGCCAGCAGCTCCTCTAGCGGGGGGGTCGCTGAGCAGTTCTTC. It encodes CASSSSSGGVAEQFF. This chain connects TRBV7-3 to TRBJ2-1; 12 bases agree with TRBD2. The CDR3 spans 15 residues. V was pared by 4 bases and J by 9 bases, with 7 bases of the junction left unmatched. Germline assignment: CDR1 SGHTA and CDR2 FQGTGA. Drawing the rest from reference TRBV7-3 and TRBJ2-1, the complete variable domain is GAGVSQTPSNKVTEKGKYVELRCDPISGHTALYWYRQSLGQGPEFLIYFQGTGAADDSGLPNDRFFAVRPEGSVSTLKIQRTERGDSAVYLCASSSSSGGVAEQFFGPGTRLTVL.

The chain combines TRBV5-1 with TRBJ1-1; TRBD1 agrees at 8 bases. Germline loops: CDR1 SGHRS, CDR2 YFSETQ. V was clipped by 4 bases and J by 9 bases; unmatched bases: 14. This CDR3 spans 15 amino acids. The CDR3 spells CASSATGTGAFQAFF. Written as DNA, the CDR3 is TGCGCCAGCAGCGCCACCGGGACAGGCGCCTTCCAAGCTTTCTTT.

V and J are TRBV30 and TRBJ1-3, with D possibly being TRBD1 (5 bases). Germline loops: CDR1 GTSNPN, CDR2 SVGIG (reference sequence). The CDR3 is 14 residues long. Trimming cost V 0 bases and J 2 bases, with 8 bases left between them. The CDR3 loop reads CAWSVTGAGNTIYF. In DNA form, the CDR3 reads TGTGCCTGGAGTGTAACGGGGGCTGGAAACACCATATATTTT.

The rearrangement links TRBV7-2 to TRBJ2-7, with D possibly being TRBD1 or TRBD2 (5 bases each). Germline values: CDR1 SGHTA, CDR2 FQGNSA. V shed 3 bases and J shed 2 bases, with 17 bases lying between them. This CDR3 has 16 amino acids. DNA for the CDR3: TGTGCCAGCAGCTTGGTTGGTGGGACGGGTGCCTACGAGCAGTACTTC. It encodes CASSLVGGTGAYEQYF.

The CDR3 sequence is CASSFPTETQYF. CDR3 bases: TGTGCCAGCAGCTTCCCCACAGAGACCCAGTACTTC. The chain carries TRBV5-5 and TRBJ2-5; D gene ambiguous. The germline CDR1 and CDR2 sequences are SGHKS and YYEKEE (reference sequence). The CDR3 loop spans 12 amino acids. V lost 2 bases and J 4 bases, leaving 6 bases between the germline ends.

The rearrangement joins TRBV6-5 to TRBJ2-6; no definite D call. Trimming removed 0 bases from V and 0 bases from J, with 6 bases in between. The CDR3 loop spans 16 amino acids. Germline loops: CDR1 MNHEY, CDR2 SVGAGI. The CDR3 is CASSYSRPSGANVLTF. DNA for the CDR3: TGTGCCAGCAGTTACTCGCGGCCCTCTGGGGCCAACGTCCTGACTTTC.